One TCR beta chain is described in this entry. Its specificity is not known. This sample was taken from a study of graft-versus-host responses after intestinal transplantation. Study context: Multivisceral, liver-intestinal, or isolated intestinal transplants were given to recipients.

Looked up from germline, CDR1 is SGHNT and CDR2 is YYREEE (reference sequence). This CDR3 region has 14 residues. Losses at the gene ends were 6 bases for V and 5 bases for J; bases not matched to a gene: 6. General study points: There were GvH clones found in recipient marrow, and some of them appeared first in ileum or blood. Early after transplant, HvG clones declined as circulating GvH clones peaked. High graft-versus-host to host-versus-graft clonal ratios were seen in allografts of patients with graft-donor T cell macrochimerism.

Repertoires were generated with immunoSEQ multiplex PCR, while TCRdb's copy carries only in-frame clones and drops some. This table has around 26,000 clones, approximately 93% appearing once. The chain recombines TRBV5-4 with TRBJ2-2; 8 nucleotides agree with TRBD2. The sequencing here drew on PBMCs, taken 156 days after intestinal transplant. The clonotype was recovered from a human patient who received an intestinal transplant, so some T cells may come from the graft donor. The CDR3 region has the DNA TGTGCCAGCACCCTACGGGGGGGAACCGGGGAGCTGTTTTTT. Translating it yields CASTLRGGTGELFF.